Below are 5 T cell receptor beta chains sequenced from a single sample in a study of cytomegalovirus exposure and HLA in healthy donors. PCR involved 60 Vbeta and 13 Jbeta primers. Sequencing used immunoSEQ multiplex PCR; TCRdb keeps in-frame clones, though not all of them. The data show some 130,000 clones, 70% to 80% seen once. The sequenced sample consisted of PBMCs. These receptors came from a man younger than 40 in good health and CMV-seronegative.

The chain carries TRBV7-2 and TRBJ1-5, with TRBD1 matching over 7 bases. With 4 bases clipped from V and 12 bases from J, the junction kept 6 bases outside the gene matches. CDR3 length equals 12 residues. Germline CDR1 is SGHTA and CDR2 is FQGNSA. CDR3: CASSSTGADQHF. The DNA for the CDR3 is TGTGCCAGCAGCTCCACAGGGGCAGACCAGCATTTT. The full variable domain, rest sourced from reference TRBV7-2 and TRBJ1-5, is GAGVSQSPSNKVTEKGKDVELRCDPISGHTALYWYRQSLGQGLEFLIYFQGNSAPDKSGLPSDRFSAERTGGSVSTLTIQRTQQEDSAVYLCASSSTGADQHFGDGTRLSIL.

The chain recombines TRBV5-1 with TRBJ2-5; 9 bases fit TRBD2. Germline CDR1 and CDR2: SGHRS and YFSETQ. Germline trimming cut 4 bases from V and 4 bases from J; bases unmatched to any gene: 11. This CDR3 has 16 residues. CDR3 in amino acids: CASSPLGAGGLETQYF. The CDR3 coding sequence is TGCGCCAGCAGCCCCCTAGGAGCGGGAGGTTTAGAGACCCAGTACTTC.

The chain has TRBV7-2 and TRBJ1-2; D unresolved. This CDR3 is built from 14 residues. The germline CDR1 and CDR2 sequences are SGHTA and FQGNSA. Trimming took off 5 bases at V and 4 bases at J, with 14 bases between the two ends. CDR3 DNA: TGTGCCAGCAGCCCCCGGGAGTTTCGCTATGGCTACACCTTC. This gives the protein CASSPREFRYGYTF.

This clone has a single count. The V and J genes are TRBV6-1 and TRBJ2-7; D is perhaps TRBD1 (7 bases). The CDR3 runs 14 residues. The germline V and J ends were trimmed by 2 bases and 3 bases, with 11 bases remaining between them. Germline assignment: CDR1 MNHNS and CDR2 SASEGT. The CDR3 DNA reads as TGTGCCAGCAGTGAAAACAGGGGAGGCTACGAGCAGTACTTC. Translated, it gives CASSENRGGYEQYF.

J is TRBJ1-2 and V is TRBV28; D is undetermined. CDR3 size: 12 residues. CDR1 and CDR2 from the germline V gene are MDHEN and SYDVKM. V shed 5 bases and J shed 0 bases, with 4 bases lying between them. The CDR3 DNA reads as TGTGCCAGCAGTGGAGCTAACTATGGCTACACCTTC. Translated: CASSGANYGYTF.